The sequence of this T cell receptor beta chain was determined in a study of blood T cell repertoires in COVID-19. The wider study: Acute and convalescent COVID-19 specimens originated in the United States, Italy and Spain.

Germline V CDR1 and CDR2: SGHTA, FQGTGA. Trimming pared 4 bases from V and 0 bases from J, leaving 10 bases between. There are 15 residues in the CDR3. In the study's own analysis: Amplification of reference gene primers was used by the study to estimate nucleated cell counts. Repertoires were generated with immunoSEQ multiplex PCR, while TCRdb's copy carries only in-frame clones and drops some. That table furnishes V, J and clone size, whereas the DNA furnished D and trimming. There are 250,000 to 350,000 clones in the sample; around 82% occur only once, and 0.87% lies in the top ten. The J gene is TRBJ2-1, the V gene TRBV7-3; no clear D gene. The sample comprised peripheral blood. The sequence was obtained from a human donor with COVID-19, enrolled during active disease. The donor label of this sample is uncertain. CDR3 loop: CASSSSSSSYNEQFF. The CDR3 region has the DNA TGTGCCAGCAGCTCCTCCTCGAGCTCCTACAATGAGCAGTTCTTC.